This entry lists 26 T cell receptor beta chains sequenced from one sample in a study of blood T cell repertoires in COVID-19. Profiling relied on immunoSEQ multiplex PCR, and the TCRdb table lists in-frame clones only, not all of them. The table shows around 260,000 clones, with 90% occurring only once. Material: PBMCs or T cells enriched from blood (not recorded which). Source of these receptors: a woman under 40 who had recovered from COVID-19.

The chain links TRBV28 to TRBJ2-7; 9 positions match TRBD1. Germline values: CDR1 MDHEN, CDR2 SYDVKM. V lost 5 bases to trimming and J lost 5 bases; unmatched junction nucleotides: 13. The CDR3 contains 16 residues. The CDR3 bases are TGTGCCAGCAGTGCACCGAGGGGACAGGGAGGCGACGAGCAGTACTTC. Amino acid sequence: CASSAPRGQGGDEQYF.

The gene calls are TRBV6-5 and TRBJ1-5; D not certain. Germline V CDR1 and CDR2: MNHEY, SVGAGI. This CDR3 has 15 amino acids. The V gene lost 6 bases and the J gene lost 3 bases, with 15 bases spanning the gap. This chain's CDR3 is CASRPDLGVNQPQHF. For the CDR3, the DNA is TGTGCCAGCAGGCCGGACTTGGGAGTCAATCAGCCCCAGCATTTT.

The gene calls are TRBV7-9 and TRBJ1-2; D perhaps matches TRBD1 (5 bases). Trimming took 5 bases from V and 2 from J, leaving 18 bases between them. This CDR3 comprises 16 residues. Germline loops: CDR1 SEHNR, CDR2 FQNEAQ (reference sequence). The CDR3 nucleotides read TGTGCCAGCAGCCTCCTGCGGGGGGAAGGGAACTATGGCTACACCTTC. The encoded protein is CASSLLRGEGNYGYTF.

The chain employs TRBV7-9 and TRBJ2-5; 8 positions match TRBD2. CDR1 and CDR2 (germline): SEHNR, FQNEAQ (reference sequence). V was pared by 5 bases and J by 2 bases, with 7 bases of the junction left unmatched. The CDR3 totals 15 residues. The CDR3 DNA reads as TGTGCCAGCAGCCCTCCGGGACTAGGACAAGAGACCCAGTACTTC. This translates into CASSPPGLGQETQYF.

This clone came up once. The CDR3 protein is CASSPRLAGQETQYF. Written as DNA, the CDR3 is TGTGCCAGCTCACCCCGACTAGCGGGGCAAGAGACCCAGTACTTC. The chain combines TRBV18 with TRBJ2-5, with 11 bases that match TRBD2. The V gene end was trimmed by 3 bases and the J gene end by 2 bases; junction bases not matched to a gene: 2. Germline V gives CDR1 KGHSH, CDR2 LQKENI. CDR3 length: 15 residues.

The rearrangement links TRBV29-1 to TRBJ2-1; 11 bases fit TRBD2. The CDR3 is 15 residues long. V trimming: 6 bases; J trimming: 0 bases; junction bases outside the gene matches: 4. Germline V gives CDR1 SQVTM, CDR2 ANQGSEA. The CDR3 DNA sequence: TGCAGCGTGGCCGGGACTAGCGGCTCCTACAATGAGCAGTTCTTC. The encoded protein is CSVAGTSGSYNEQFF.

The gene calls are TRBV25-1 and TRBJ2-1; 9 bases are a match to TRBD2. The CDR3 totals 13 residues. Per the germline V gene, CDR1 is MGHDK and CDR2 is SYGVNS. V gave up 4 bases and J gave up 7 bases; unmatched junction bases: 2. CDR3 amino acids: CASSGLAVNEQFF. CDR3 bases: TGTGCCAGCAGTGGACTAGCGGTGAATGAGCAGTTCTTC.

The chain is built from TRBV5-1 and TRBJ2-7; D may be TRBD2 (6 bases). CDR3 length: 16 amino acids. Trimming removed 4 bases at V and 0 bases at J, with 17 bases between. Germline lookup yields CDR1 SGHRS and CDR2 YFSETQ. CDR3 nucleotides: TGCGCCAGCAGCCTAATTCTAGCGAGTGGCTCCTACGAGCAGTACTTC. This encodes CASSLILASGSYEQYF.

The chain couples TRBV19 to TRBJ1-5; 9 bases align to TRBD1. With 5 bases clipped from V and 6 bases from J, the junction kept 8 bases outside the gene matches. Germline assignment: CDR1 LNHDA and CDR2 SQIVND (reference sequence). The CDR3 extends over 15 amino acids. DNA of the CDR3: TGTGCCAGTAGTCCGGGAATACAGGGGGCTCAGCCCCAGCATTTT. This sequence encodes CASSPGIQGAQPQHF.

The chain carries TRBV7-8 and TRBJ2-7, with 8 bases lining up with TRBD2. Per the germline V gene, CDR1 is SGHVS and CDR2 is FQNEAQ. The CDR3 loop spans 16 amino acids. The J segment lost 3 bases and the V segment lost 4 bases, leaving 11 bases of the junction unmatched. The CDR3 bases are TGTGCCAGCAGCTCGCATCAGGCGGGAGGAGGCTACGAGCAGTACTTC. The encoded protein is CASSSHQAGGGYEQYF.

The chain combines TRBV28 with TRBJ2-2; TRBD1 aligns across 7 bases. The V gene's germline CDR1 is MDHEN and CDR2 SYDVKM. The CDR3 spans 15 residues. The V segment lost 5 bases and the J segment 4 bases; nucleotides outside the gene matches: 7. CDR3 in amino acids: CASSAHRGPTGELFF. The CDR3 DNA reads as TGTGCCAGCAGTGCCCACAGGGGACCCACCGGGGAGCTGTTTTTT. Filled out from reference TRBV28 and TRBJ2-2, the complete variable domain reads DVKVTQSSRYLVKRTGEKVFLECVQDMDHENMFWYRQDPGLGLRLIYFSYDVKMKEKGDIPEGYSVSREKKERFSLILESASTNQTSMYLCASSAHRGPTGELFFGEGSRLTVL.

The chain combines TRBV27 with TRBJ2-2; TRBD2 might be the D (6 bases). Germline CDR1 MNHEY, CDR2 SMNVEV (reference sequence). The CDR3 loop spans 15 amino acids. Deletions cut 5 bases from V and 3 bases from J, with 13 bases between. The CDR3 DNA is TGTGCCAGCAGTCCCCGGGGACTTCACACCGGGGAGCTGTTTTTT. It specifies CASSPRGLHTGELFF.

The chain couples TRBV6-1 to TRBJ2-7, with 9 bases lining up with TRBD2. The ends lost 0 bases at V and 0 bases at J; junction bases unmatched: 0. Germline loops: CDR1 MNHNS, CDR2 SASEGT. This CDR3 is built from 15 residues. Written as DNA, the CDR3 is TGTGCCAGCAGTGAAGCACTAGCGGGCTCCTACGAGCAGTACTTC. Translation: CASSEALAGSYEQYF.

This chain connects TRBV6-1 to TRBJ2-1, with TRBD2 matching 12 bases. V was clipped by 0 bases and J by 7 bases; unmatched bases: 4. Germline assignment: CDR1 MNHNS and CDR2 SASEGT. The CDR3 contains 16 residues. The CDR3 region has the DNA TGTGCCAGCAGTGAAGCGACTAGCGGGAGTGGGAATGAGCAGTTCTTC. This codes for CASSEATSGSGNEQFF.

The chain has TRBV9 and TRBJ1-2, with D uncertain. Germline V gene data show CDR1 as SGDLS and CDR2 as YYNGEE. The CDR3 extends over 15 amino acids. Trimming removed 2 bases at V and 2 bases at J, with 13 bases between. This chain's CDR3 is CASSVDAGGNYGYTF. CDR3 nucleotides: TGTGCCAGCAGCGTCGATGCAGGCGGGAACTATGGCTACACCTTC.

The J gene is TRBJ2-7, the V gene TRBV3-1 (or the pseudogene TRBV3-2); perhaps TRBD2 as D (5 bases). Germline CDR1 and CDR2: LGHDT and YNNKEL (reference sequence). The V end lost 1 base, the J end lost 3 bases, and 13 bases lay between the germline ends. The length of the CDR3 is 15 residues. The CDR3 reads CASSQVERSIYEQYF. CDR3 nucleotide sequence: TGTGCCAGCAGCCAAGTTGAGCGGTCAATCTACGAGCAGTACTTC.

This clone turned up a few times. This chain uses TRBV18 with TRBJ1-6, with D unresolved. The CDR3 is 17 residues long. V shed 1 base and J shed 0 bases, with 10 bases lying between them. CDR1 is KGHSH, CDR2 LQKENI, per germline. CDR3 sequence reads: CASSPQSTSSYNSPLHF. The CDR3 region has the DNA TGTGCCAGCTCACCACAGTCCACGAGCTCCTATAATTCACCCCTCCACTTT.

The V and J genes are TRBV15 and TRBJ1-2; D remains ambiguous. The CDR3 has 14 amino acids. Trimming left V 4 bases short and J 5 bases short, with 14 bases between. CDR1 LNHNV and CDR2 YYDKDF come from the germline V gene (reference sequence). CDR3 DNA sequence: TGTGCCACCAGCACCGGTTCTGGTCTTTATGGCTACACCTTC. Its protein product is CATSTGSGLYGYTF.

The chain is built from TRBV6-1 and TRBJ1-2; weak D call: TRBD1 (6 bases). CDR1 is MNHNS and CDR2 is SASEGT in the germline V gene. V lost 3 bases and J lost 3, with 11 bases in between. The CDR3 length is 14 residues. CDR3 sequence: CASSESQGDYGYTF. CDR3 in DNA: TGTGCCAGCAGTGAGTCACAGGGCGACTATGGCTACACCTTC.

V and J are TRBV11-2 and TRBJ2-7, with 7 bases that match TRBD2. The V gene end was trimmed by 5 bases and the J gene end by 0 bases; junction bases not matched to a gene: 7. In germline, CDR1 is SGHAT, CDR2 FQNNGV. The CDR3 contains 15 residues. CDR3: CASSGTLAASYEQYF. CDR3 DNA: TGTGCCAGCAGCGGAACTCTAGCGGCCTCCTACGAGCAGTACTTC.

V and J are TRBV4-1 and TRBJ1-5; unclear D gene. V shed 3 bases and J shed 8 bases, with 20 bases lying between them. Germline CDR1 reads MGHRA; CDR2 reads YSYEKL. The CDR3 consists of 16 residues. CDR3 sequence reads: CASSQHPGAILEPQHF. CDR3 nucleotide sequence: TGCGCCAGCAGCCAGCATCCGGGAGCCATTTTAGAGCCCCAGCATTTT.

The chain uses TRBV14 and TRBJ2-7, with a weak D call TRBD1 (6 bases). V lost 6 bases to trimming and J lost 0 bases, with 12 bases between them. CDR1 is SGHDN, CDR2 FVKESK, per germline. This CDR3 is built from 14 residues. CDR3 sequence (DNA): TGTGCCAGCAGTAAGAACAGGGTCTCCTACGAGCAGTACTTC. Translated: CASSKNRVSYEQYF. Full variable domain (rest looked up from reference TRBV14 and TRBJ2-7): EAGVTQFPSHSVIEKGQTVTLRCDPISGHDNLYWYRRVMGKEIKFLLHFVKESKQDESGMPNNRFLAERTGGTYSTLKVQPAELEDSGVYFCASSKNRVSYEQYFGPGTRLTVT.

The chain is built from TRBV10-3 and TRBJ1-4; 7 positions match TRBD1. Germline trimming cut 0 bases from V and 9 bases from J; bases unmatched to any gene: 4. The CDR3 length is 14 residues. Per the germline V gene, CDR1 is ENHRY and CDR2 is SYGVKD. The CDR3 loop reads CAISESTGEQKLFF. Written as DNA, the CDR3 is TGTGCCATCAGTGAGTCCACAGGGGAGCAAAAACTGTTTTTT.

V and J are TRBV7-9 and TRBJ1-5; unclear D gene. The V gene's germline CDR1 is SEHNR and CDR2 FQNEAQ (reference sequence). This CDR3 region has 11 residues. With 5 bases removed from V and 6 bases from J, the gap between germline ends came to 5 bases. CDR3 amino acids: CASSKSQPQHF. As DNA, the CDR3 is TGTGCCAGCAGCAAGAGTCAGCCCCAGCATTTT.

The chain couples TRBV6-2 or TRBV6-3 to TRBJ1-5; a possible D gene is TRBD1 (5 bases). The CDR3 is 16 amino acids. The germline CDR1 and CDR2 sequences are MNHEY and SVGEGT. V lost 0 bases to trimming and J lost 7 bases, with 16 bases between them. This chain's CDR3 is CASSYSSAGMGQPQHF. The CDR3 nucleotides are TGTGCCAGCAGTTACTCGTCTGCAGGGATGGGACAGCCCCAGCATTTT.

The rearrangement joins TRBV18 to TRBJ1-2; D is ambiguous. The CDR3 has 13 residues. Deletions cut 0 bases from V and 8 bases from J, with 10 bases between. Germline V CDR1 and CDR2: KGHSH, LQKENI. CDR3 bases: TGTGCCAGCTCACCACCGGCGGAGGAGGGCTACACCTTC. As protein: CASSPPAEEGYTF.